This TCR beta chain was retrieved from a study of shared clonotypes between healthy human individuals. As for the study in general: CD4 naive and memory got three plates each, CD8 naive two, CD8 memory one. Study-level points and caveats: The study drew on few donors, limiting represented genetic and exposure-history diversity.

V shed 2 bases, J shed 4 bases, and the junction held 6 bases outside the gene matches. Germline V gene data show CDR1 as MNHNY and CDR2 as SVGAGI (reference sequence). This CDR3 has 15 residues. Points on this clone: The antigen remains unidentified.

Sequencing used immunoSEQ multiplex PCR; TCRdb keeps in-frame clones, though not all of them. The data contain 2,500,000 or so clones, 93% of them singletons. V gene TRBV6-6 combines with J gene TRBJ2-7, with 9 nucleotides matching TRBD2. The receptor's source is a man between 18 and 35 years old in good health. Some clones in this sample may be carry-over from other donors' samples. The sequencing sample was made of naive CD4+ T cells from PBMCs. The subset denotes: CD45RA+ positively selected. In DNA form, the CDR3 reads TGTGCCAGCAGTTACCGGGCTAGCGGGACGTACGAGCAGTACTTC. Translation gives CASSYRASGTYEQYF.